This is a list of T cell receptor beta chains from one sample in a study of monozygotic twins with cystic fibrosis. Assay used: immunoSEQ multiplex PCR; TCRdb lists only in-frame clones, some missing. Of some 17,000 clones in the sample, approximately 96% were seen once. Material: blood. The receptors derive from a girl between 2 and 10 years old with cystic fibrosis. Each CDR3 is given with its conserved first and last residue. The D gene is left open where the match is weak. The size entry is marked missing in some rows and otherwise reads once, few, many or a size class.

.,TRBJ1-6,TRBV4-3,.,CASSQQEGISYNSPLHF,TGCGCCAGCAGCCAGCAAGAGGGGATCTCCTATAATTCACCCCTCCACTTT
.,TRBJ2-7,TRBV5-1,TRBD1,CASSKDRVQAEQYF,TGCGCCAGCAGCAAGGACAGGGTTCAGGCAGAGCAGTACTTC
.,TRBJ2-5,TRBV6-5,.,CASSYGGGGLQETQYF,TGTGCCAGCAGTTACGGAGGCGGGGGCTTACAAGAGACCCAGTACTTC
once,TRBJ1-5,TRBV28,TRBD1,CASSSGGDQPQHF,TGTGCCAGCAGTTCAGGGGGCGATCAGCCCCAGCATTTT
.,TRBJ1-6,TRBV19,.,CASSPESSYNSPLHF,TGTGCCAGTAGCCCGGAGAGCTCCTATAATTCACCCCTCCACTTT
.,TRBJ2-5,TRBV4-1,TRBD1,CASSQVTLGQVTQYF,TGCGCCAGCAGCCAAGTGACTTTGGGACAGGTGACCCAGTACTTC
.,TRBJ1-1,TRBV20-1,.,CSASTNTEAFF,TGCAGTGCCTCAACGAACACTGAAGCTTTCTTT
.,TRBJ2-3,TRBV6-1,TRBD2,CASSEGLARNTQYF,TGTGCCAGCAGTGAAGGACTAGCCAGGAATACGCAGTATTTT
once,TRBJ2-1,TRBV27,TRBD1,CASSFGDRGYEQFF,TGTGCCAGCAGTTTCGGGGACAGGGGTTATGAGCAGTTCTTC
.,TRBJ1-4,TRBV7-9,TRBD1,CASSLGDRASEKLFF,TGTGCCAGCAGCTTAGGGGACAGGGCAAGTGAAAAACTGTTTTTT
.,TRBJ1-5,TRBV4-2,.,CASSQDIGGGRGSNQPQHF,TGTGCCAGCAGCCAAGATATTGGAGGAGGGCGCGGGAGCAATCAGCCCCAGCATTTT
.,TRBJ2-7,TRBV7-6,.,CASSPGTPYEQYF,TGTGCCAGCAGCCCCGGGACACCCTACGAGCAGTACTTC
.,TRBJ1-4,TRBV28,.,CASSPGHYNEKLFF,TGTGCCAGCAGTCCCGGACACTATAATGAAAAACTGTTTTTT
.,TRBJ2-2,TRBV4-3,.,CASSQGSPIGTGELFF,TGCGCCAGCAGCCAAGGAAGTCCCATTGGCACCGGGGAGCTGTTTTTT
.,TRBJ1-3,TRBV2,.,CASSRGGAISGNTIYF,TGTGCCAGCAGTAGGGGGGGGGCGATCTCTGGAAACACCATATATTTT
.,TRBJ1-1,TRBV5-1,.,CASSLGWGVLNTEAFF,TGCGCCAGCAGCTTGGGATGGGGGGTACTGAACACTGAAGCTTTCTTT
.,TRBJ1-1,TRBV5-4,.,CASNQGPGLVNTEAFF,TGTGCCAGCAACCAGGGGCCCGGACTAGTGAACACTGAAGCTTTCTTT
.,TRBJ1-1,TRBV7-2,.,CASSLGLFVRMNTEAFF,TGTGCCAGCAGCTTAGGTTTGTTTGTACGGATGAACACTGAAGCTTTCTTT
few,TRBJ2-1,TRBV7-8,TRBD2,CASSELRRSGGYNEQFF,TGTGCCAGCAGCGAGTTACGTCGTAGCGGGGGGTACAATGAGCAGTTCTTC
.,TRBJ1-6,TRBV6-5,.,CASSYVGHLSPLHF,TGTGCCAGCAGTTACGTGGGACATTTATCACCCCTCCACTTT